This T cell receptor beta chain emerged from a study of Graves' ophthalmopathy and Graves' hyperthyroidism. Study information: Peripheral blood collection took place at initial diagnosis, before any treatment. Study-wide findings and caveats: Sensitivity reached 70% to 71% and specificity roughly 72% when the model predicted ophthalmopathy progression.

Amplified material comprised TCR beta CDR3 regions derived from RNA transcripts. HTBI primers primed a first-round RT-PCR, and a second-round multiplex PCR followed. One entry per CDR3 protein results from TCRdb running MiXCR on the multiplex PCR reads. The sample contains nearly 400,000 distinct CDR3 sequences, approximately 16% of which appear only once. Moderate-to-severe activity, CAS at least 3, NOSPECS at least 4 and duration under 3 months characterized donors with ophthalmopathy. Diagnoses were established from clinical symptoms, serum thyroxine, TRAb, thyroid ultrasound and orbital computed tomography. The CDR3 runs to 15 residues. Germline CDR1 SQVTM, CDR2 ANQGSEA. Trimming at V came to 4 bases and at J to 4 bases, leaving 10 bases not matched to a gene. The sample holds many counts of this clonotype. The antigen is unknown.

Sequenced material: peripheral blood. This chain joins TRBV29-1 and TRBJ2-5; 9 nucleotides line up with TRBD2. The origin of this receptor is a woman in her late teens or twenties with Graves' ophthalmopathy. The CDR3 loop is CSVGGKELAGETQYF. The CDR3 nucleotides are TGCAGCGTTGGTGGAAAAGAACTAGCGGGAGAGACCCAGTACTTC.